This entry lists 14 T cell receptor beta chains sequenced from one sample in a study of cytomegalovirus exposure and HLA in healthy donors. The PCR contained 60 Vbeta and 13 Jbeta primers. The data were produced by immunoSEQ multiplex PCR, yet TCRdb's version contains in-frame clones alone and is incomplete. The profile covers about 92,000 clones, with roughly 80% appearing a single time and under 8% taken by the ten largest. The sample taken for sequencing was PBMCs. These receptor sequences come from a man aged 50-60 years in good health and CMV-seropositive.

V and J are TRBV14 and TRBJ1-2, with D unresolved. This CDR3 spans 16 amino acids. V gave up 0 bases and J gave up 6 bases, with 17 bases separating them. The germline gives CDR1 SGHDN, CDR2 FVKESK. The chain's CDR3 is CASSQEQAGVYDGYTF. CDR3 DNA sequence: TGTGCCAGCAGCCAAGAGCAGGCGGGCGTGTATGATGGCTACACCTTC.

This chain connects TRBV7-2 to TRBJ2-4, with D maybe TRBD2 (6 bases). CDR1 is SGHTA, CDR2 FQGNSA, per germline. Trimming shortened V by 6 bases and J by 8 bases, and 20 bases separated the two germline ends. The CDR3 spans 15 residues. In DNA, the CDR3 is TGTGCCAGCAGTCCCTCGCGTTGGGGGGACGACATTCAGTACTTC. Translating gives CASSPSRWGDDIQYF.

The chain joins TRBV28 to TRBJ1-1; TRBD1 agrees at 9 bases. Germline CDR1 reads MDHEN; CDR2 reads SYDVKM. This CDR3 has 15 amino acids. V shed 5 bases and J 1 base; nucleotides not matched to a gene: 5. This CDR3 reads CASSPRQGGNTEAFF. Here the CDR3 DNA reads TGTGCCAGCAGTCCCCGACAGGGGGGGAACACTGAAGCTTTCTTT.

This chain uses TRBV13 with TRBJ2-7, with D hard to call. This CDR3 region has 15 residues. Per germline, CDR1 PRHDT and CDR2 FYEKMQ (reference sequence). V lost 2 bases to trimming and J lost 9 bases, with 20 bases between them. As DNA, the CDR3 is TGTGCCAGCAGCTTAAAGGTACAGTCTCAACGTGGGCAGTACTTC. Residues: CASSLKVQSQRGQYF.

The chain is built from TRBV9 and TRBJ1-3; 10 bases align to TRBD1. The V and J ends lost 0 bases and 0 bases, in that order; junction bases with no gene match: 9. CDR3 length: 19 amino acids. Germline V lookup: CDR1 SGDLS, CDR2 YYNGEE. CDR3 region: CASSVGGGTGVHSGNTIYF. The CDR3 nucleotides are TGTGCCAGCAGCGTAGGAGGGGGGACAGGGGTTCACTCTGGAAACACCATATATTTT.

The rearrangement links TRBV5-6 to TRBJ2-7; tentative D call: TRBD2 (7 bases). Germline assignment: CDR1 SGHDT and CDR2 YYEEEE. Trimming shortened V by 5 bases and J by 3 bases, and 24 bases separated the two germline ends. CDR3 size: 17 residues. The CDR3 sequence: CASSFEGGGLHHYEQYF. In nucleotides, the CDR3 is TGTGCCAGCAGTTTCGAGGGGGGGGGCCTTCATCACTACGAGCAGTACTTC.

The V gene is TRBV5-1, the J gene TRBJ1-2; a possible D gene is TRBD1 (6 bases). V was shortened by 3 bases and J by 8 bases, with 17 bases between the two germline ends. Germline-derived CDR1 and CDR2 are SGHRS and YFSETQ. The CDR3 sequence is 14 residues long. CDR3 sequence (DNA): TGCGCCAGCAGCTCGGGGCTACAGGGTAAAGGCTACACCTTC. Translated: CASSSGLQGKGYTF.

The chain has TRBV19 and TRBJ1-5, with D possibly TRBD1 on 6 matching bases. The CDR3 consists of 15 residues. Germline V CDR1 and CDR2: LNHDA, SQIVND (reference sequence). Trimming cost V 6 bases and J 0 bases, with 12 bases left between them. CDR3 bases: TGTGCCAGTAGGAGTACAGGGTATAGCAATCAGCCCCAGCATTTT. It codes for CASRSTGYSNQPQHF.

This sequence joins TRBV2 and TRBJ2-6, with 8 bases matching TRBD1. CDR1 and CDR2 from the germline V gene are SNHLY and FYNNEI. The CDR3 covers 15 residues. V shed 6 bases and J 4 bases; nucleotides not matched to a gene: 5. The CDR3 bases are TGTGCCAGCAGGGGGACAGGCTTCGGGGCCAACGTCCTGACTTTC. It codes for CASRGTGFGANVLTF. The full variable domain, with the rest looked up from reference TRBV2 and TRBJ2-6, is EPEVTQTPSHQVTQMGQEVILRCVPISNHLYFYWYRQILGQKVEFLVSFYNNEISEKSEIFDDQFSVERPDGSNFTLKIRSTKLEDSAMYFCASRGTGFGANVLTFGAGSRLTVL.

The rearrangement joins TRBV10-3 to TRBJ2-2; possibly TRBD2 for D (5 bases). With 6 bases removed from V and 5 bases from J, the gap between germline ends came to 16 bases. Per the germline V gene, CDR1 is ENHRY and CDR2 is SYGVKD. There are 15 residues in the CDR3. The CDR3 DNA reads as TGTGCCATCAGAGGCGACACCCCGGGAACCGGGGAGCTGTTTTTT. It codes for CAIRGDTPGTGELFF.

The chain joins TRBV19 to TRBJ2-7, with TRBD1 matching 10 bases. The CDR3 loop spans 16 amino acids. V trimming: 5 bases; J trimming: 6 bases; junction bases outside the gene matches: 13. CDR1 and CDR2 (germline): LNHDA, SQIVND (reference sequence). DNA of the CDR3: TGTGCCAGTAGTGACCACAGGACAGGGGGACTTGGCGAGCAGTACTTC. Translation: CASSDHRTGGLGEQYF.

CDR3 sequence (DNA): TGTGCCTGGAGTGTAGGCGGGAACACCATATATTTT. Translated: CAWSVGGNTIYF. This chain joins TRBV30 and TRBJ1-3; D is unclear. Germline CDR1 reads GTSNPN; CDR2 reads SVGIG (reference sequence). Trimming stripped 0 bases from V and 7 bases from J, with 7 bases between. This CDR3 is built from 12 residues.

A single count supports this clone. The J gene is TRBJ2-1, the V gene TRBV19; the D gene is possibly TRBD2 (6 bases). In germline, CDR1 is LNHDA, CDR2 SQIVND (reference sequence). Trimming took off 4 bases at V and 5 bases at J, with 9 bases between the two ends. This CDR3 region has 13 residues. CDR3 nucleotides: TGTGCCAGTAGTACGACTAGGAACAATGAGCAGTTCTTC. Its protein is CASSTTRNNEQFF.

The CDR3 DNA sequence: TGTGCCAGCAGTCAGTCGACAGTTTTAGGGCAGCCCCAGCATTTT. It encodes CASSQSTVLGQPQHF. The chain couples TRBV6-5 to TRBJ1-5; D is possibly TRBD1 (5 bases). The CDR3 has 15 amino acids. V lost 5 bases and J lost 7, with 18 bases in between. Germline V CDR1 and CDR2: MNHEY, SVGAGI.